This T cell receptor (beta chain) was captured in a study of blood T cell repertoires in COVID-19. At the level of the study: Donors in the United States, Italy and Spain gave samples during acute or convalescent COVID-19.

Assay used: immunoSEQ multiplex PCR; TCRdb lists only in-frame clones, some missing. The sample holds some 200,000 clones; about 85% are singletons and the top ten take 0.9% to 0.95%. In germline, CDR1 is SQVTM, CDR2 ANQGSEA. With 5 bases clipped from V and 3 bases from J, the junction kept 12 bases outside the gene matches. The CDR3 runs 15 residues. The chain uses TRBV29-1 and TRBJ1-1, with 7 positions matching TRBD1. The sample was peripheral blood. This sequence was found in a man between 60 and 75 years old with COVID-19, enrolled during active disease. The CDR3 region has the DNA TGCAGCGTTCCCCTTGACAGGGTAGGATACACTGAAGCTTTCTTT. Translated: CSVPLDRVGYTEAFF. The full variable domain, completed using reference TRBV29-1 and TRBJ1-1, is SAVISQKPSRDICQRGTSLTIQCQVDSQVTMMFWYRQQPGQSLTLIATANQGSEATYESGFVIDKFPISRPNLTFSTLTVSNMSPEDSSIYLCSVPLDRVGYTEAFFGQGTRLTVV.